This T cell receptor (beta chain) was sequenced for a study of Graves' ophthalmopathy and Graves' hyperthyroidism. Reliance was placed on clinical symptoms, serum thyroxine, TRAb, thyroid ultrasound and orbital computed tomography for diagnosis. Looked up from germline, CDR1 is KGHDR and CDR2 is SFDVKD. Trimming left V 4 bases short and J 10 bases short, with 15 bases between. This CDR3 contains 13 residues. Investigators amplified TCR beta CDR3 regions from RNA transcripts. An initial RT-PCR round employing HTBI primers preceded a second-round multiplex PCR. TCRdb passed the multiplex PCR reads through MiXCR, listing each CDR3 protein once. There are 170,000 or so distinct CDR3 sequences in the sample; around 40% occur only once, and nearly 9% lies in the top ten. At least ten counts were recorded for this clonotype.

Sequenced input: peripheral blood. This rearrangement joins TRBV24-1 to TRBJ1-1; maybe TRBD1 (5 bases). The sequence was collected from a man aged 30 to 39 with Graves' ophthalmopathy. CDR3 nucleotides: TGTGCCACCAGTGACTCCGGGGGAGCCACAGCTTTCTTT. This gives the protein CATSDSGGATAFF.